The present entry profiles one T cell receptor beta chain with its context. This sample is part of a study of blood T cell repertoires in COVID-19. Study context: From T cells, B-cell-depleted T cells, or PBMCs came the material, which was cDNA or gDNA.

The ends were cut back, 2 bases at V and 5 bases at J, with 15 bases in the middle. Germline V CDR1 and CDR2: WSHSY, SAAADI. CDR3 size: 15 residues. Per the original data handling: Estimation of nucleated cell counts was performed using reference gene primer amplification. The repertoire was sequenced with immunoSEQ multiplex PCR; TCRdb's copy has only in-frame clones and lacks some. From that table come the V and J calls and clone size; the DNA was used to work out D and trimming. This table holds some 310,000 clones, about nine tenths found once. The sequence came from a man aged 45-60 years with active or convalescent COVID-19. The material sequenced was peripheral blood. The gene calls are TRBV10-2 and TRBJ2-5; tentatively, D is TRBD1 (6 bases). CDR3 bases: TGCGCCAGCAGTGAGGATTCCAGGGGATACGAGACCCAGTACTTC. As protein: CASSEDSRGYETQYF.